This TCR beta chain was sequenced in a study of shared clonotypes between healthy human individuals. Positively selected for CCR7, the CD45RO-negative cells used as naive CD8 cells excluded terminally differentiated effector memory CD45RA+ cells. Donors were healthy HIV-negative adults without recent acute infections or vaccinations. In the authors' workflow: There were no quality scores in the junction-only immunoSEQ sequences, so filtering differed. This table comes from immunoSEQ multiplex PCR, and its TCRdb copy is limited to in-frame clones, with some not included. Clonal size and the V and J genes are those of that table, whereas D and trimming came from the DNA. The sample has under 600,000 clones; roughly 98% are singletons. A word on this clone: Its specificity is not known.

Trimming at V came to 2 bases and at J to 0 bases, leaving 11 bases not matched to a gene. Germline V lookup: CDR1 SQVTM, CDR2 ANQGSEA. The CDR3 consists of 18 residues. Study-wide findings and caveats: In contrast to clonotypes shared by all four donors, non-shared clonotypes had lower generation probabilities.

Sequenced material: naive CD8+ T cells sorted from blood. The TCR sequence derives from a man aged 30-40 years in good health. The V and J genes are TRBV29-1 and TRBJ2-3; TRBD2 aligns across 10 bases. Here the CDR3 DNA reads TGCAGCGTTGAATTTCCTAGCGGGAGATCAGAGAGCACAGATACGCAGTATTTT. It translates to CSVEFPSGRSESTDTQYF.